The present entry profiles one T cell receptor beta chain with its context. This entry belongs to a study of shared T cell receptors in the human thymus. CDR3 length: 16 amino acids. Between the trimmed V and J ends, which lost 1 base and 4 bases, there was a span of 17 bases. Germline-derived CDR1 and CDR2 are SGHVS and FNYEAQ. Assay used: immunoSEQ multiplex PCR; TCRdb lists only in-frame clones, some missing. The repertoire holds about 610,000 clones, with around nine tenths as singletons. The same sample was also studied in work on human thymus T cells. That paper adds: Those donating were healthy Finnish infants in corrective surgery for congenital heart defects.

Material: thymocytes. The source is a boy in the first two years of life with a congenital heart defect. This chain joins TRBV7-6 and TRBJ2-7, with a weak D call TRBD2 (6 bases). CDR3 sequence (DNA): TGTGCCAGCAGCTTAGGGGTGGACTACCTACCTTACGAGCAGTACTTC. Its translation: CASSLGVDYLPYEQYF.